This TCR beta chain was found in a study of CD8+ T cells in alopecia areata. Study-level results: Higher clonality was seen in lesional scalp than in normal scalp, especially in alopecia totalis/universalis. Sequencing of scalp samples also captures resident alphabeta T cells of normal skin.

In regard to this clone: Its cognate antigen is unknown.

The V gene end was trimmed by 7 bases and the J gene end by 3 bases; junction bases not matched to a gene: 10. Per the germline V gene, CDR1 is SQVTM and CDR2 is ANQGSEA. The CDR3 extends over 14 amino acids. The investigators collected lesional scalp punch biopsies and peripheral blood from alopecia areata patients. cDNA serving as the sequencing template came from extracted, reverse transcribed RNA. Assay: immunoSEQ multiplex PCR; the TCRdb copy retains only in-frame clones and omits some. This sample has under 250,000 clones, with 57% found just once. The source is a human donor with alopecia areata. The starting material was CD4+ T cells sorted from blood, obtained at week 0. This chain joins TRBV29-1 and TRBJ2-7; 9 nucleotides align to TRBD1. The CDR3 region is CSGSNRGRNYEQYF. The CDR3 bases are TGCAGCGGGAGCAACAGGGGGCGTAACTACGAGCAGTACTTC.